The 25 T cell receptor beta chains below come from one sample, sequenced in a study of OX40 agonist ivuxolimab in advanced cancers. The protocol was immunoSEQ multiplex PCR, while the TCRdb copy is restricted to in-frame clones and leaves out a portion. This sample has about 53,000 clones, with about four fifths found just once. Here the sequenced sample was CD4+ or CD8+ T cells sorted from blood, taken in a trial of the OX40 agonist ivuxolimab. The receptors were gathered from an adult with an advanced solid tumor such as melanoma, head and neck, liver or kidney cancer.

A word on this clone: Other DNA sequences in this sample translate to the same CDR3. The V call is TRBV19, the J call TRBJ2-7; 8 positions match TRBD1. Trimming took 1 base from V and 1 from J; bases not matched to a gene: 3. Per the germline V gene, CDR1 is LNHDA and CDR2 is SQIVND (reference sequence). CDR3 length: 15 residues. CDR3 sequence (DNA): TGTGCCAGTAGTATAGGAACAGGGGGTTCCTACGAGCAGTACTTC. Translated: CASSIGTGGSYEQYF.

This clone was seen only once. J is TRBJ1-2 and V is TRBV7-9; 8 bases line up with TRBD1. CDR1 is SEHNR and CDR2 is FQNEAQ in the germline V gene (reference sequence). The length of the CDR3 is 14 residues. V was pared by 3 bases and J by 8 bases, with 8 bases of the junction left unmatched. CDR3 nucleotides: TGTGCCAGCAGCTTGCTCCAGGGGGCGGACGGCTACACCTTC. Residues: CASSLLQGADGYTF.

The chain recombines TRBV28 with TRBJ1-3, with D perhaps TRBD1 (6 bases). Trimming left V 7 bases short and J 3 bases short, with 13 bases between. Germline V gives CDR1 MDHEN, CDR2 SYDVKM. The CDR3 contains 14 residues. The chain's CDR3 is CASTEQGSGNTIYF. In DNA form, the CDR3 reads TGTGCCAGCACCGAACAGGGCAGTGGAAACACCATATATTTT.

In its sample, this clone was seen once. The V and J genes are TRBV6-6 and TRBJ1-3; 7 bases are shared with TRBD1. With 6 bases clipped from V and 0 bases from J, the junction kept 2 bases outside the gene matches. From germline, CDR1 is MNHNY and CDR2 SVGAGI (reference sequence). The CDR3 length is 14 residues. The CDR3 nucleotides are TGTGCCAGCAGCGGGACAGACTCTGGAAACACCATATATTTT. This translates into CASSGTDSGNTIYF.

The chain uses TRBV5-4 and TRBJ1-2, with D possibly TRBD1 on 6 matching bases. CDR3 size: 14 residues. CDR1 is SGHNT, CDR2 YYREEE, per germline (reference sequence). With 0 bases removed from V and 5 bases from J, the gap between germline ends came to 11 bases. The CDR3 loop is CASSLVGGSYGYTF. CDR3 DNA sequence: TGTGCCAGCAGCTTGGTGGGGGGCTCTTATGGCTACACCTTC.

Concerning this clone: Relative to the germline gene, one junction end is altered; a read error may explain this. The same CDR3 arises from other DNA sequences in this sample as well. The rearrangement joins TRBV7-2 to TRBJ1-5; no clear D gene. CDR1 and CDR2 (germline): SGHTA, FQGNSA. This CDR3 comprises 14 residues. Here the CDR3 reads CASSLNREGQPQHF. As DNA, the CDR3 is TGTGCCAGCAGCTTAAATAGGGAAGGTCAGCCCCAGCACTTT.

This rearrangement joins TRBV18 to TRBJ2-7; TRBD2 might be the D (5 bases). Per the germline V gene, CDR1 is KGHSH and CDR2 is LQKENI. The CDR3 is 14 residues long. V lost 4 bases, J lost 4 bases, and 14 bases lay in between. The DNA of the CDR3 is TGTGCCAGCTCACGGGTAGGACTGGATTACGAGCAGTACTTC. Translating gives CASSRVGLDYEQYF.

The chain is built from TRBV18 and TRBJ2-2; TRBD2 might be the D (5 bases). The CDR3 consists of 12 residues. CDR1 and CDR2 (germline): KGHSH, LQKENI. V lost 6 bases, J lost 7 bases, and 9 bases lay in between. The DNA of the CDR3 is TGTGCCAGCTCCAAGGCGGGCGGGGAGCTGTTTTTT. Amino acids: CASSKAGGELFF.

The sample holds a few counts of this clone. V and J are TRBV5-8 and TRBJ2-7, with D possibly matching TRBD2 (5 bases). The CDR3 consists of 14 residues. V lost 4 bases, J lost 0 bases, and 11 bases lay in between. Germline CDR1 SGHTS, CDR2 YDEGEE. The chain's CDR3 is CASSLRGVSYEQYF. The CDR3 DNA follows: TGTGCCAGCAGCCTCCGGGGAGTCTCCTACGAGCAGTACTTC.

The V and J genes are TRBV6-1 and TRBJ1-2; a weak D match, TRBD1 (6 bases). CDR1 and CDR2 (germline): MNHNS, SASEGT. The ends were cut back, 5 bases at V and 4 bases at J, with 14 bases in the middle. CDR3 length: 14 residues. CDR3 DNA: TGTGCCAGCAGTAACCGACAGGACTTCTATGGCTACACCTTC. Its translation: CASSNRQDFYGYTF.

V usage is TRBV30 and J usage is TRBJ2-5, with D unclear. Germline V lookup: CDR1 GTSNPN, CDR2 SVGIG (reference sequence). The CDR3 has 11 residues. The V gene lost 2 bases and the J gene lost 5 bases, with 6 bases spanning the gap. CDR3 coding DNA: TGTGCCTGGAGTAGAGCGGAGACCCAGTACTTC. Translating gives CAWSRAETQYF.

The chain has TRBV5-6 and TRBJ2-7; no clear D gene. V lost 2 bases, J lost 4 bases, and 7 bases lay in between. This CDR3 region has 12 residues. Germline-derived CDR1 and CDR2 are SGHDT and YYEEEE. Here the CDR3 DNA reads TGTGCCAGCAGCTTATGGATGTACGAGCAGTACTTC. Translated: CASSLWMYEQYF.

DNA of the CDR3: TGTGCCAGCAGCTTAGGGGTATCCTACGAGCAGTACTTC. Protein: CASSLGVSYEQYF. This rearrangement joins TRBV7-3 to TRBJ2-7; D is undetermined. Germline-derived CDR1 and CDR2 are SGHTA and FQGTGA. CDR3 length equals 13 residues. Trimming pared 2 bases from V and 1 base from J, leaving 6 bases between.

This rearrangement joins TRBV6-6 to TRBJ2-5; TRBD2 matches at 7 bases. This CDR3 has 12 residues. Looked up from germline, CDR1 is MNHNY and CDR2 is SVGAGI (reference sequence). J was trimmed by 5 bases and V by 8 bases; bases with no gene match: 5. CDR3 protein: CASGRARETQYF. DNA for the CDR3: TGTGCCAGCGGGAGGGCCCGGGAGACCCAGTACTTC.

The chain combines TRBV13 with TRBJ1-3; D is perhaps TRBD1 (5 bases). Germline loops: CDR1 PRHDT, CDR2 FYEKMQ (reference sequence). V lost 4 bases to trimming and J lost 3 bases, with 16 bases between them. The CDR3 runs 16 residues. The CDR3 DNA reads as TGTGCCAGCAGCTCCCCGGTCCGGGGGGATGGAAACACCATATATTTT. It encodes CASSSPVRGDGNTIYF.

This clone was counted once. In DNA form, the CDR3 reads TGCAGCGTTACGCTTGGGGGGGAACGAGGCTACACCTTC. Translated, it gives CSVTLGGERGYTF. V usage is TRBV29-1 and J usage is TRBJ1-2; D is perhaps TRBD1 (5 bases). In germline, CDR1 is SQVTM, CDR2 ANQGSEA. This CDR3 has 13 amino acids. V was clipped by 5 bases and J by 8 bases, with 18 bases between them.

This chain connects TRBV28 to TRBJ2-7; 9 bases are a match to TRBD2. V lost 6 bases, J lost 3 bases, and 12 bases stayed unmatched. This CDR3 contains 16 residues. CDR1 is MDHEN and CDR2 is SYDVKM in the germline V gene. Here the CDR3 DNA reads TGTGCCAGCAGCTCCCTCCGGACTAGCGTCAACTACGAGCAGTACTTC. Protein sequence: CASSSLRTSVNYEQYF.

The chain's CDR3 is CAISELNYGYTF. CDR3 nucleotide sequence: TGTGCCATCAGTGAGTTGAACTATGGCTACACCTTC. This chain uses TRBV10-3 with TRBJ1-2; D unclear. This CDR3 region has 12 residues. The germline V gene has CDR1 ENHRY and CDR2 SYGVKD. The germline V and J ends were trimmed by 1 base and 2 bases, with 2 bases remaining between them.

This clone showed up just once. The chain carries TRBV7-9 and TRBJ1-1; D is unresolved. The CDR3 totals 13 residues. The germline CDR1 and CDR2 sequences are SEHNR and FQNEAQ (reference sequence). V dropped 3 bases and J dropped 5 bases, with 10 bases sitting between them. The CDR3 sequence: CASSLGSLTEAFF. DNA of the CDR3: TGTGCCAGCAGCTTGGGCAGTCTAACTGAAGCTTTCTTT. The full variable domain, in which reference TRBV7-9 and TRBJ1-1 provide the parts outside the CDR3, is DTGVSQNPRHKITKRGQNVTFRCDPISEHNRLYWYRQTLGQGPEFLTYFQNEAQLEKSRLLSDRFSAERPKGSFSTLEIQRTEQGDSAMYLCASSLGSLTEAFFGQGTRLTVV.

The chain links TRBV30 to TRBJ1-2; D not certain. The CDR3 totals 14 residues. Trimming left V 0 bases short and J 6 bases short, with 14 bases between. Germline loops: CDR1 GTSNPN, CDR2 SVGIG (reference sequence). The CDR3 reads CAWSVRSWGNGYTF. The CDR3 coding sequence is TGTGCCTGGAGTGTACGGAGTTGGGGTAATGGCTACACCTTC.

Here the CDR3 DNA reads TGTGCCAGCAGCCAAAGTTACTCCCGAGAGCCCCAGCATTTT. Its protein product is CASSQSYSREPQHF. The chain joins TRBV4-2 to TRBJ1-5; D unclear. Germline lookup yields CDR1 LGHNA and CDR2 YNFKEQ. This CDR3 contains 14 residues. Deletions cut 2 bases from V and 8 bases from J, with 13 bases between.

CDR3 nucleotides: TGTGCCAGCGGTAGGGATCAGCCCCAGCATTTT. It encodes CASGRDQPQHF. The chain couples TRBV7-9 to TRBJ1-5; D remains unclear. V lost 8 bases to trimming and J lost 5 bases, with 7 bases between them. The germline gives CDR1 SEHNR, CDR2 FQNEAQ (reference sequence). The CDR3 length is 11 residues. The full variable domain, rest sourced from reference TRBV7-9 and TRBJ1-5, is DTGVSQNPRHKITKRGQNVTFRCDPISEHNRLYWYRQTLGQGPEFLTYFQNEAQLEKSRLLSDRFSAERPKGSFSTLEIQRTEQGDSAMYLCASGRDQPQHFGDGTRLSIL.

V is TRBV7-2 and J is TRBJ2-3; no clear D. V was trimmed by 2 bases and J by 4 bases, leaving 10 bases between them. CDR1 and CDR2 (germline): SGHTA, FQGNSA. The CDR3 length is 14 residues. CDR3 protein: CASSLFEEPDTQYF. In DNA form, the CDR3 reads TGTGCCAGCAGCTTATTTGAGGAGCCAGATACGCAGTATTTT.

This clone appeared once. V gene TRBV9 combines with J gene TRBJ2-7, with TRBD2 matching 10 bases. Trimming cost V 1 base and J 5 bases; bases outside gene matches: 9. The germline V gene has CDR1 SGDLS and CDR2 YYNGEE. There are 16 residues in the CDR3. The CDR3 nucleotides read TGTGCCAGCAGCGTAATGGGGAGCGGGAGGGCCGACGAGCAGTACTTC. Protein product: CASSVMGSGRADEQYF.

DNA of the CDR3: TGTGCCAGCAGCTTAGTAGGGGAGGCCACAGATACGCAGTATTTT. As protein: CASSLVGEATDTQYF. V is TRBV7-2 and J is TRBJ2-3; possible D gene TRBD2, 6 bases. CDR3 length: 15 residues. In germline, CDR1 is SGHTA, CDR2 FQGNSA. Trimming left V 1 base short and J 2 bases short, with 10 bases between.